One T cell receptor beta chain is described in this entry. The CDR3 covers 9 residues. Germline CDR1 is SGHRS and CDR2 is YFSETQ. Between the trimmed V and J ends, which lost 7 bases and 4 bases, there was a span of 3 bases. The sample is drawn from a study of blood T cell repertoires in COVID-19. Profiling relied on immunoSEQ multiplex PCR, and the TCRdb table lists in-frame clones only, not all of them. The data contain 200,000 to 250,000 clones, around 88% of them singletons. The sample comprised peripheral blood. The chain combines TRBV5-1 with TRBJ2-7; no reliable D call. The clonotype comes from a man in his fifties with active or convalescent COVID-19. CDR3 loop: CASLYEQYF. Written as DNA, the CDR3 is TGCGCCAGCTTATACGAGCAGTACTTC.